Below are 19 T cell receptor beta chains sequenced from a single sample in a study of blood T cell repertoires in COVID-19. TCRdb keeps only in-frame clones here, not all; method: immunoSEQ multiplex PCR. The profile shows tens of thousands of clones, around 90% of them singletons. The source material was peripheral blood. Source of these receptors: a woman between 50 and 59 years old with COVID-19, enrolled during active disease.

V is TRBV6-6 and J is TRBJ1-5; TRBD1 matches at 8 bases. The length of the CDR3 is 14 residues. Germline assignment: CDR1 MNHNY and CDR2 SVGAGI (reference sequence). V trimming: 7 bases; J trimming: 6 bases; junction bases outside the gene matches: 8. CDR3: CASNSGGGLQPQHF. CDR3 DNA: TGTGCCAGCAACTCAGGGGGCGGGCTTCAGCCCCAGCATTTT.

V and J are TRBV11-3 and TRBJ2-3, with TRBD2 matching 13 bases. The CDR3 totals 17 residues. CDR1 SGHNT and CDR2 YENEEA come from the germline V gene. V lost 1 base and J lost 1; bases outside the gene matches: 2. The CDR3 nucleotides are TGTGCCAGCAGCTTAGGGACTAGCGGGAGTGGCACAGATACGCAGTATTTT. Protein sequence: CASSLGTSGSGTDTQYF.

The chain is built from TRBV2 and TRBJ2-1; 16 positions match TRBD2. The length of the CDR3 is 17 residues. The junction had 10 bases not matched to a gene; V was cut back by 6 bases and J by 8 bases. Germline assignment: CDR1 SNHLY and CDR2 FYNNEI. CDR3 sequence reads: CASRGTSGRAIDYEQFF. The CDR3 DNA is TGTGCCAGCAGAGGGACTAGCGGGAGGGCTATTGATTATGAGCAGTTCTTC.

The chain couples TRBV10-3 to TRBJ1-5; D is perhaps TRBD1 (6 bases). Per germline, CDR1 ENHRY and CDR2 SYGVKD. The CDR3 is 17 amino acids. V dropped 8 bases and J dropped 2 bases, with 22 bases sitting between them. CDR3 DNA: TGTGCCATCTCAGGGCAGGGGAAAGGTGACGGCAATCAGCCCCAGCATTTT. It is translated as CAISGQGKGDGNQPQHF.

V and J are TRBV5-6 and TRBJ2-7; 9 bases fit TRBD1. With V trimmed by 2 bases and J by 4 bases, 7 bases remained unmatched. CDR1 is SGHDT, CDR2 YYEEEE, per germline. The CDR3 extends over 15 amino acids. CDR3 DNA: TGTGCCAGCAGCTTTAGAGGGACAGGGAAATACGAGCAGTACTTC. This gives the protein CASSFRGTGKYEQYF.

The chain uses TRBV29-1 and TRBJ2-7; TRBD2 matches 11 bases. The CDR3 is made up of 13 amino acids. J gave up 6 bases and V 4 bases, and 5 bases lay outside the gene matches. Germline assignment: CDR1 SQVTM and CDR2 ANQGSEA. This CDR3 is CSVGSLAGGEQYF. CDR3 nucleotide sequence: TGCAGCGTTGGGTCGCTAGCGGGAGGCGAGCAGTACTTC.

V usage is TRBV28 and J usage is TRBJ1-2; D not certain. This CDR3 comprises 13 residues. Germline CDR1 is MDHEN and CDR2 is SYDVKM. V lost 6 bases and J lost 1, with 9 bases in between. The CDR3 region has the DNA TGTGCCAGCAGGAAAGCGAGTAACTATGGCTACACCTTC. The encoded protein is CASRKASNYGYTF.

J is TRBJ1-2 and V is TRBV28, with a possible D match to TRBD1 (5 bases). Germline values: CDR1 MDHEN, CDR2 SYDVKM. This CDR3 region has 12 residues. Trimming shortened V by 6 bases and J by 8 bases, and 13 bases separated the two germline ends. The CDR3 nucleotides are TGTGCCAGCAGGTCAGGGTTGGTAGGCTACACCTTC. The encoded protein is CASRSGLVGYTF.

The J gene is TRBJ2-5, the V gene TRBV11-3; D gene unclear. CDR3 length: 14 residues. V was cut by 2 bases and J by 5 bases, with 12 bases left in between. Germline assignment: CDR1 SGHNT and CDR2 YENEEA. The chain's CDR3 is CASSLQNRHETQYF. CDR3 nucleotide sequence: TGTGCCAGCAGCTTACAGAATAGACATGAGACCCAGTACTTC.

The CDR3 nucleotides read TGTGCCAGCACCGGGACAGAGGTGGGAAACACCATATATTTT. Residues: CASTGTEVGNTIYF. The chain is built from TRBV7-3 and TRBJ1-3, with TRBD1 identical over 7 bases. This CDR3 comprises 14 residues. Germline V CDR1 and CDR2: SGHTA, FQGTGA. V dropped 7 bases and J dropped 4; count of bases not matched to a gene: 7.

The genes are TRBV24-1 and TRBJ2-1, with 11 bases lining up with TRBD2. In germline, CDR1 is KGHDR, CDR2 SFDVKD. This CDR3 comprises 16 residues. With V trimmed by 2 bases and J by 6 bases, 5 bases remained unmatched. DNA of the CDR3: TGTGCCACCAGTGATTCCCCTAGCGGGAGGACCAATGAGCAGTTCTTC. This sequence encodes CATSDSPSGRTNEQFF.

The CDR3 protein is CASSQDFGGYGNTIYF. CDR3 DNA sequence: TGTGCCAGCAGCCAAGATTTTGGGGGGTACGGAAACACCATATATTTT. The rearrangement joins TRBV4-2 to TRBJ1-3; D perhaps matches TRBD1 (5 bases). The CDR3 has 16 amino acids. The germline V and J ends were trimmed by 0 bases and 4 bases, with 13 bases remaining between them. The germline CDR1 and CDR2 sequences are LGHNA and YNFKEQ.

This chain joins TRBV5-1 and TRBJ1-5, with D possibly being TRBD1 (5 bases). The CDR3 is 15 amino acids. Germline CDR1 is SGHRS and CDR2 is YFSETQ. Trimming took off 0 bases at V and 6 bases at J, with 13 bases between the two ends. CDR3 nucleotides: TGCGCCAGCAGCTTGGTGCCAGGGTTAGGTCAGCCCCAGCATTTT. This sequence encodes CASSLVPGLGQPQHF.

The chain uses TRBV7-2 and TRBJ2-1, with TRBD2 matching over 9 bases. The V segment lost 1 base and the J segment 15 bases; nucleotides outside the gene matches: 16. The CDR3 consists of 16 residues. Germline V gene data show CDR1 as SGHTA and CDR2 as FQGNSA. The CDR3 protein is CASSLGSLTSGLGLFF. DNA for the CDR3: TGTGCCAGCAGCTTAGGATCCCTGACTAGCGGTTTAGGGCTGTTCTTC.

This clone was counted a single time. This sequence joins TRBV2 and TRBJ1-5, with a possible D match to TRBD1 (5 bases). The CDR3 totals 14 residues. Trimming removed 7 bases at V and 3 bases at J, with 13 bases between. Germline lookup yields CDR1 SNHLY and CDR2 FYNNEI. Here the CDR3 reads CASTLRGNNQPQHF. The CDR3 DNA sequence: TGTGCCAGCACGCTGCGGGGGAACAATCAGCCCCAGCATTTT.

The chain has TRBV7-2 and TRBJ1-1; D remains ambiguous. V lost 5 bases and J 1 base, leaving 8 bases between the germline ends. Germline values: CDR1 SGHTA, CDR2 FQGNSA. The CDR3 sequence is 13 residues long. CDR3 region: CASSLRWNTEAFF. DNA of the CDR3: TGTGCCAGCAGCCTGAGGTGGAACACTGAAGCTTTCTTT. Variable domain in full (rest from reference TRBV7-2 and TRBJ1-1): GAGVSQSPSNKVTEKGKDVELRCDPISGHTALYWYRQSLGQGLEFLIYFQGNSAPDKSGLPSDRFSAERTGGSVSTLTIQRTQQEDSAVYLCASSLRWNTEAFFGQGTRLTVV.

The chain combines TRBV15 with TRBJ2-7; 8 bases fit TRBD1. Germline assignment: CDR1 LNHNV and CDR2 YYDKDF (reference sequence). J was trimmed by 3 bases and V by 0 bases; bases with no gene match: 7. The CDR3 sequence is 16 residues long. The CDR3 protein is CATSREADRGFYEQYF. The CDR3 DNA is TGTGCCACCAGCAGAGAGGCAGACAGGGGATTCTACGAGCAGTACTTC.

This clone has a single count. The gene calls are TRBV20-1 and TRBJ2-1; no clear D gene. The V end was cut by 4 bases, the J end by 11 bases, with 12 bases between. The CDR3 extends over 11 amino acids. Looked up from germline, CDR1 is DFQATT and CDR2 is SNEGSKA (reference sequence). The CDR3 DNA reads as TGCAGTGCTACAGACCCCCCCAAGCAGTTCTTC. This codes for CSATDPPKQFF.

The rearrangement joins TRBV9 to TRBJ2-3, with 7 nucleotides matching TRBD1. The CDR3 sequence is 15 residues long. V gave up 4 bases and J gave up 6 bases; unmatched junction bases: 11. Germline CDR1 SGDLS, CDR2 YYNGEE. The DNA for the CDR3 is TGTGCCAGCAGCCCCCTAGGACAGGTGGGGGATACGCAGTATTTT. Its protein product is CASSPLGQVGDTQYF.